These 22 T cell receptor beta chains were all obtained from the same sample, sequenced in a study of a mutant IDH1 vaccine in newly diagnosed glioma. Assay: immunoSEQ multiplex PCR; the TCRdb copy retains only in-frame clones and omits some. The sample has some 61,000 clones; 86% are singletons. Noted time point: baseline, week 1 (first vaccination visit). Treatment defined: pre-vaccination baseline after standard-of-care therapy. Sequencing used PBMCs, obtained from a glioma patient treated with radiotherapy, temozolomide or both. All receptors derive from a man under 40 with glioma.

The chain joins TRBV19 to TRBJ2-2; D not certain. This CDR3 spans 15 amino acids. CDR1 and CDR2 (germline): LNHDA, SQIVND (reference sequence). The V gene lost 7 bases and the J gene lost 2 bases, with 14 bases spanning the gap. CDR3 sequence reads: CASMSVGFNTGELFF. The CDR3 region has the DNA TGTGCCAGTATGTCCGTGGGGTTTAACACCGGGGAGCTGTTTTTT.

The J gene is TRBJ1-2, the V gene TRBV10-2; 8 nucleotides agree with TRBD1. Germline CDR1 reads WSHSY; CDR2 reads SAAADI. CDR3 length: 17 amino acids. With 3 bases clipped from V and 0 bases from J, the junction kept 9 bases outside the gene matches. The CDR3 spells CASSDPGQGGANYGYTF. In DNA form, the CDR3 reads TGCGCCAGCAGTGACCCCGGACAGGGAGGGGCTAACTATGGCTACACCTTC.

Concerning this clone itself: A read error may account for a junction end that differs from germline. The J gene is TRBJ1-2, the V gene TRBV28, with TRBD1 identical over 9 bases. The CDR3 totals 14 residues. Germline CDR1 MDHEN, CDR2 SYDVKM. CDR3 DNA: TGTGCCAGCAGTTTAGAAGGTTACCCCGGGACAGGGATCTTC. Translated, it gives CASSLEGYPGTGIF.

The chain carries TRBV7-6 and TRBJ1-1; D is perhaps TRBD1 (5 bases). The V gene's germline CDR1 is SGHVS and CDR2 FNYEAQ. V was trimmed by 5 bases and J by 0 bases, leaving 7 bases between them. This CDR3 region has 13 residues. In DNA form, the CDR3 reads TGTGCCAGCAGCCCACAGGTGAACACTGAAGCTTTCTTT. It encodes CASSPQVNTEAFF.

This clone is a singleton in its sample. The CDR3 DNA sequence: TGTGCCAGCAGCTTCCGTAGACAGAGACCCTATGGCTACACCTTC. Amino acids: CASSFRRQRPYGYTF. V is TRBV5-6 and J is TRBJ1-2; TRBD1 might be the D (5 bases). Looked up from germline, CDR1 is SGHDT and CDR2 is YYEEEE. The CDR3 is 15 amino acids. Trimming took 2 bases from V and 4 from J, leaving 15 bases between them.

V and J are TRBV10-2 and TRBJ2-7; a weak D match, TRBD2 (6 bases). CDR1 WSHSY and CDR2 SAAADI come from the germline V gene. This CDR3 is 12 amino acids long. The ends were cut back, 10 bases at V and 1 base at J, with 11 bases in the middle. This chain's CDR3 is CATRRGSYEQYF. For the CDR3, the DNA is TGCGCCACCCGCCGGGGGTCCTACGAGCAGTACTTC.

The chain combines TRBV19 with TRBJ1-1, with a tentative D call TRBD1 (5 bases). The CDR3 is 11 amino acids. Trimming stripped 6 bases from V and 6 bases from J, with 8 bases between. Germline CDR1 reads LNHDA; CDR2 reads SQIVND (reference sequence). This CDR3 is CASRMGAEAFF. CDR3 coding DNA: TGTGCCAGTAGAATGGGGGCTGAAGCTTTCTTT.

This sequence joins TRBV19 and TRBJ2-1; D possibly corresponds to TRBD1 (6 bases). This CDR3 contains 16 residues. V shed 4 bases and J shed 10 bases, with 23 bases lying between them. CDR1 and CDR2 from the germline V gene are LNHDA and SQIVND (reference sequence). The DNA for the CDR3 is TGTGCCAGTAGTACCTGGGGGCTAGCAGGCTCCTTGGAGCAGTTCTTC. Amino acid sequence: CASSTWGLAGSLEQFF.

Turning to this clone: One end of the junction does not line up with germline, which may come from a read error. The rearrangement joins TRBV4-2 to TRBJ1-6; tentative D call: TRBD1 (6 bases). The length of the CDR3 is 14 residues. Germline V gene sequence: CDR1 LGHNA, CDR2 YNFKEQ. The CDR3 loop is CASSQGTNNSPLHF. CDR3 nucleotide sequence: TGTGCCAGCAGTCAAGGGACAAATAATTCACCCCTCCACTTT.

The rearrangement links TRBV5-5 to TRBJ2-1; either TRBD1 or TRBD2 may supply D (5 bases each). The CDR3 spans 15 residues. With 6 bases removed from V and 5 bases from J, the gap between germline ends came to 18 bases. CDR1 is SGHKS and CDR2 is YYEKEE in the germline V gene (reference sequence). CDR3 coding DNA: TGTGCCAGCAACCTCCCGAACCGGGGCCACAATGAGCAGTTCTTC. This sequence encodes CASNLPNRGHNEQFF.

This clone has only a few counts. V is TRBV2 and J is TRBJ2-1, with D perhaps matching TRBD1 (7 bases). In germline, CDR1 is SNHLY, CDR2 FYNNEI. The CDR3 extends over 15 amino acids. Trimming removed 6 bases at V and 5 bases at J, with 17 bases between. The CDR3: CASRREQGTHNEQFF. The CDR3 nucleotides are TGTGCCAGCAGGCGGGAACAGGGGACGCACAATGAGCAGTTCTTC.

The chain employs TRBV30 and TRBJ2-7; the match to TRBD1 covers 7 bases. After removal of 2 bases from V and 6 bases from J, the junction contained 10 bases not matched to a gene. Per the germline V gene, CDR1 is GTSNPN and CDR2 is SVGIG (reference sequence). The CDR3 length is 14 residues. The CDR3 is CAWSSTGPWSEQYF. Here the CDR3 DNA reads TGTGCCTGGAGTTCGACAGGGCCCTGGAGCGAGCAGTACTTC.

The rearrangement uses TRBV15 and TRBJ1-5; tentative D call: TRBD1 (6 bases). Germline values: CDR1 LNHNV, CDR2 YYDKDF (reference sequence). Trimming took 5 bases from V and 0 from J, leaving 14 bases between them. The CDR3 covers 16 residues. The CDR3 protein is CATSVLQGYSNQPQHF. CDR3 nucleotide sequence: TGTGCCACCAGCGTTTTACAGGGTTATAGCAATCAGCCCCAGCATTTT. Together with reference TRBV15 and TRBJ1-5, the CDR3 gives the full variable domain: DAMVIQNPRYQVTQFGKPVTLSCSQTLNHNVMYWYQQKSSQAPKLLFHYYDKDFNNEADTPDNFQSRRPNTSFCFLDIRSPGLGDTAMYLCATSVLQGYSNQPQHFGDGTRLSIL.

The chain recombines TRBV6-6 with TRBJ1-6, with D maybe TRBD1 (6 bases). Looked up from germline, CDR1 is MNHNY and CDR2 is SVGAGI (reference sequence). This CDR3 is built from 15 residues. The V and J ends lost 6 bases and 4 bases respectively, with 13 bases between them. The CDR3 here is CASSWGTLYNSPLHF. The CDR3 DNA follows: TGTGCCAGCAGCTGGGGGACACTTTATAATTCACCCCTCCACTTT.

V gene TRBV25-1 combines with J gene TRBJ2-1, with D perhaps given as TRBD1 or TRBD2 (6 bases each). The germline V gene has CDR1 MGHDK and CDR2 SYGVNS. V was trimmed by 3 bases and J by 12 bases, leaving 15 bases between them. This CDR3 contains 13 residues. CDR3 nucleotides: TGTGCCAGCAGTGACCTACTCGGGGGCGGGCAGTTCTTC. It specifies CASSDLLGGGQFF.

There are a few counts of this clone. The chain has TRBV5-1 and TRBJ1-5; no clear D. Per the germline V gene, CDR1 is SGHRS and CDR2 is YFSETQ. The V gene lost 1 base and the J gene lost 0 bases, with 8 bases spanning the gap. The CDR3 loop spans 15 amino acids. Here the CDR3 reads CASSLSADSNQPQHF. The CDR3 coding sequence is TGCGCCAGCAGCTTGTCAGCAGATAGCAATCAGCCCCAGCATTTT.

The V and J genes are TRBV18 and TRBJ2-7, with D possibly TRBD2 on 6 matching bases. CDR1 and CDR2 from the germline V gene are KGHSH and LQKENI. Trimming stripped 4 bases from V and 3 bases from J, with 16 bases between. The CDR3 extends over 15 amino acids. The chain's CDR3 is CASSRRGGELYEQYF. CDR3 sequence (DNA): TGTGCCAGCTCACGCCGGGGAGGCGAACTCTACGAGCAGTACTTC.

The chain recombines TRBV4-1 with TRBJ1-1; D is unresolved. Germline CDR1 is MGHRA and CDR2 is YSYEKL. Trimming pared 4 bases from V and 2 bases from J, leaving 17 bases between. The CDR3 loop spans 16 amino acids. CDR3 in DNA: TGCGCCAGCAGCCGGGATGGCCTCACCACTAACACTGAAGCTTTCTTT. Protein: CASSRDGLTTNTEAFF.

This rearrangement joins TRBV5-1 to TRBJ2-7; D is possibly TRBD1 (5 bases). From germline, CDR1 is SGHRS and CDR2 YFSETQ. V was pared by 0 bases and J by 3 bases, with 10 bases between. The CDR3 loop spans 14 amino acids. DNA of the CDR3: TGCGCCAGCAGCTTGGAGGCAGGGATCTACGAGCAGTACTTC. It specifies CASSLEAGIYEQYF.

Only one count was recorded for this clone. The V and J genes are TRBV6-1 and TRBJ1-1, with D unresolved. The germline gives CDR1 MNHNS, CDR2 SASEGT. The CDR3 length is 13 residues. With 11 bases removed from V and 0 bases from J, the gap between germline ends came to 13 bases. CDR3 sequence reads: CAVSSGLNTEAFF. The CDR3 bases are TGTGCCGTGAGTTCTGGACTGAACACTGAAGCTTTCTTT.

In this sample, this clone turned up a few times. The V call is TRBV4-1, the J call TRBJ1-5, with 9 bases identical to TRBD1. The CDR3 has 17 residues. Trimming took 4 bases from V and 3 from J; bases not matched to a gene: 10. Germline V gene sequence: CDR1 MGHRA, CDR2 YSYEKL. CDR3 sequence: CASSPLLGQGYNQPQHF. CDR3 bases: TGCGCCAGCAGCCCGCTTTTGGGACAGGGCTACAATCAGCCCCAGCATTTT.

This clone has just one count. The V gene is TRBV27, the J gene TRBJ2-1; TRBD1 matches 10 bases. J was trimmed by 1 base and V by 5 bases; bases with no gene match: 8. The CDR3 runs 17 residues. The germline V gene encodes CDR1 MNHEY and CDR2 SMNVEV (reference sequence). In nucleotides, the CDR3 is TGTGCCAGCAGTCCCCCGGACAGGGGGAGTTCCTACAATGAGCAGTTCTTC. It is translated as CASSPPDRGSSYNEQFF.